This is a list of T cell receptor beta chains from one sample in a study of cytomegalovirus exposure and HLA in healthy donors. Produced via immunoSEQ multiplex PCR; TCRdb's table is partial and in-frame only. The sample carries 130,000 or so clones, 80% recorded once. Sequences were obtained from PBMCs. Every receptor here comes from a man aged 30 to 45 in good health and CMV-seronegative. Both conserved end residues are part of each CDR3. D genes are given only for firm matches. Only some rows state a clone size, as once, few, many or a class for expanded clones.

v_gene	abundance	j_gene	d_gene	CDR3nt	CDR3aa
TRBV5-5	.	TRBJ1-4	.	TGTGCCAGCAGCTCAGAGTCCATTGGAGTCGAAAAACTGTTTTTT	CASSSESIGVEKLFF
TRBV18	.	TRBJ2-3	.	TGTGCCAGCTCACCGACTGGGACACCCCGTCGCACAGATACGCAGTATTTT	CASSPTGTPRRTDTQYF
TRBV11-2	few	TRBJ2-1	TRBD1	TGTGCCAGCAGCTACCGGGACAGGGGATCAAATGAGCAGTTCTTC	CASSYRDRGSNEQFF
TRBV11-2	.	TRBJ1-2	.	TGTGCCAGCAGCTTCGATGGGAGTTTTAACTATGGCTACACCTTC	CASSFDGSFNYGYTF
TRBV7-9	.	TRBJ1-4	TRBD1	TGTGCCAGCAGCTTAGCCTCGGACAACAGGGGCCTAGGCGAAAAACTGTTTTTT	CASSLASDNRGLGEKLFF
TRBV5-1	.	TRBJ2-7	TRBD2	TGCGCCAGCAGCTTGGCGGGGAGGGGCACCTACGAGCAGTACTTC	CASSLAGRGTYEQYF
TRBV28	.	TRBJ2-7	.	TGTGCCAGCAGACGGGATCCCTTGGACGAGCAGTACTTC	CASRRDPLDEQYF
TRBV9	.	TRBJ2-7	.	TGTGCCAGCAGCGGCGACGAGCAGTACTTC	CASSGDEQYF
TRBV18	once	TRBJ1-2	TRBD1	TGTGCCAGCTCACCATTTGGGACAGGCGACTATGGCTACACCTTC	CASSPFGTGDYGYTF
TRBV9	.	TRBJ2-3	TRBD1	TGTGCCAGCAGCGTAGGAGGGGGCACTAGCACAGATACGCAGTATTTT	CASSVGGGTSTDTQYF
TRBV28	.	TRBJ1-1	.	TGTGCCACCCTAGAACAGGGCCGCACTGAAGCTTTCTTT	CATLEQGRTEAFF
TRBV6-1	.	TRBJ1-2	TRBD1	TGTGCCAGCACAGTTACCCCAGGGGGCTATGGCTACACCTTC	CASTVTPGGYGYTF
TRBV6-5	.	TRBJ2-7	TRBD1	TGTGCCAGCAGTTACGGGACAGAATCCTACGAGCAGTACTTC	CASSYGTESYEQYF
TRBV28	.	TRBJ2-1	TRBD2	TGTGCCAGCAGTTTGCCCGGGACTAGCGGGCCCAATGAGCAGTTCTTC	CASSLPGTSGPNEQFF
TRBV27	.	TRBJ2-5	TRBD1	TGTGCCAGCAGGGCCGGGACAGGGGGCTTGAGAGAGCAGTACTTC	CASRAGTGGLREQYF
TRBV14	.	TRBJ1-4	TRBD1	TGTGCCAGCAGCCAAGATCCAGGGGGCGGTTCGAGCGAAAAACTGTTTTTT	CASSQDPGGGSSEKLFF
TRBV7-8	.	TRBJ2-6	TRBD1	TGTGCCAGCAGCCCGTCCCAACAGGGGCAAGGGGCCAACGTCCTGACTTTC	CASSPSQQGQGANVLTF
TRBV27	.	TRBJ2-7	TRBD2	TGTGCCAGCAGTACTAGCGGGGCTACCTACGAGCAGTACTTC	CASSTSGATYEQYF
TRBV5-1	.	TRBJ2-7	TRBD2	TGCGCCAGCAGCTTGGCCTCGGTTTTGGCAGACCAGACTAGCGACGAGCAGTACTTC	CASSLASVLADQTSDEQYF
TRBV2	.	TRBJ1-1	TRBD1	TGTGCCAGCAGTGAAAGATATTTGACAGGGGGCAAGGACACTGAAGCTTTCTTT	CASSERYLTGGKDTEAFF
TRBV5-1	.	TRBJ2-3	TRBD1	TGCGCCAGCAGCGAGGGACAGGTCGGGGCTGGGGATACGCAGTATTTT	CASSEGQVGAGDTQYF
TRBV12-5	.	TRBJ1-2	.	TGTGCTAGTGGTCCTGGGGGGTATCGAGATGGCTACACCTTC	CASGPGGYRDGYTF
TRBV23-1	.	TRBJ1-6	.	TGCGCCAGCAGTCAATCGGGGGCAGGGTTTTATAATTCACCCCTCCACTTT	CASSQSGAGFYNSPLHF
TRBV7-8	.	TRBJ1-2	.	TGTGCCAGCAGCTTAGAGAGAGTCCCTTTCTATGGCTACACCTTC	CASSLERVPFYGYTF
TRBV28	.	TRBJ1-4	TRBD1	TGTGCCAGCAGTTTTGCAGGGGGAGGTGAAAAACTGTTTTTT	CASSFAGGGEKLFF
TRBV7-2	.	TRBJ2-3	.	TGTGCCAGCAGCTTAGCGGGGGGGGCGGCAGATACGCAGTATTTT	CASSLAGGAADTQYF
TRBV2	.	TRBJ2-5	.	TGTGCCAGCAGCCGAGACGGGTTCCAAGAGACCCAGTACTTC	CASSRDGFQETQYF
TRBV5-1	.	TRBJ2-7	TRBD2	TGCGCCAGCAGCCGTACAGCGGGGGAGACCTACGAGCAGTACTTC	CASSRTAGETYEQYF
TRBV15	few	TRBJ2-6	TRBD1	TGTGCCACCAGCACCGGACAGGGGGCGGAAGGGGCCAACGGCCTGACTTTC	CATSTGQGAEGANGLTF
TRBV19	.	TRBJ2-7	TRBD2	TGTGCCAGTAGTACGGGGGGGAGCTCCTACGAGCAGTACTTC	CASSTGGSSYEQYF
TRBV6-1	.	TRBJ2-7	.	TGTGCCACCTCGACAGGTTGGGTTTCCGAGCAGTACTTC	CATSTGWVSEQYF
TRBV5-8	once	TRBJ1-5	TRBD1	TGTGCCAGCAGCCCCTCGGGACAGGGGTTGGGTCAGCCCCAGCATTTT	CASSPSGQGLGQPQHF
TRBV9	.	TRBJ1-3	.	TGTGCCAGCAGCGCCCTTCCCAGGTTAAGCTCTGGAAACACCATATATTTT	CASSALPRLSSGNTIYF
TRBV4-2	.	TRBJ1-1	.	TGTGCCAGCAGCCAAAACCGACGGGACACTGAAGCTTTCTTT	CASSQNRRDTEAFF
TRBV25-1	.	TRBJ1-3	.	TGTGCCAGCAGTGATCCAGGACAGCACGGATCTGGAAACACCATATATTTT	CASSDPGQHGSGNTIYF
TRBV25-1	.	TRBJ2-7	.	TGTAGCAAGGAAGAAACAGAAAGCCCCTACGAGCAGTACTTC	CSKEETESPYEQYF
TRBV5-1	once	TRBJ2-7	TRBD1	TGCGCCAGCAGACGACAGGGTCAGGTATCCTACGAGCAGTACTTC	CASRRQGQVSYEQYF
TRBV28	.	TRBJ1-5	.	TGTGCCAGCAGTTTCGGTATGTCAAGCAATCAGCCCCAGCATTTT	CASSFGMSSNQPQHF
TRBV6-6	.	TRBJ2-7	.	TGTGCCAGCAGTAACGAGAAGGCGGCATACGAGCAGTACTTC	CASSNEKAAYEQYF
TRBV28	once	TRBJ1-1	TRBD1	TGTGCCAGCAGCTCGGACAGGATGGTGAACACTGAAGCTTTCTTT	CASSSDRMVNTEAFF
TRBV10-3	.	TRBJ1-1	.	TGTGCCATCAGTGAGCCGAGGGGGGAAGCTTTCTTT	CAISEPRGEAFF
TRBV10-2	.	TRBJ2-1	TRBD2	TGCGCCAGCACCGGGACTAGCGGGGTGGTCTACAATGAGCAGTTCTTC	CASTGTSGVVYNEQFF
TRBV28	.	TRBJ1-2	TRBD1	TGTGCCAGCGACAGGGTGGGGCACTATGGCTACACCTTC	CASDRVGHYGYTF
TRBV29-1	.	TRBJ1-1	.	TGCAGCGCAGGGATGAACACTGAAGCTTTCTTT	CSAGMNTEAFF
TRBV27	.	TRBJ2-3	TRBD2	TGTGCCAGCAGTTTTAGGAGCGGGGGATTCACAGATACGCAGTATTTT	CASSFRSGGFTDTQYF
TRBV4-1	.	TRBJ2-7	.	TGCGCCAGCAGCCGAGGCGGAGAGCAGTACTTC	CASSRGGEQYF